Below, 30 T cell receptor beta chains from the same sample are listed, as sequenced in a study of cytomegalovirus exposure and HLA in healthy donors. The PCR used 60 Vbeta and 13 Jbeta primers. Sequencing was performed with immunoSEQ multiplex PCR; in TCRdb, only in-frame clones are kept and a portion is missing. There are about 140,000 clones in the sample; roughly four fifths occur only once, and roughly 3.1% lies in the top ten. The specimen sequenced was PBMCs. These receptors were obtained from a man aged 18 to 29 in good health and CMV-seropositive.

Note on this clone: An end of the junction differs from the germline gene, which may be a read error. The V and J genes are TRBV7-7 and TRBJ2-1; D remains ambiguous. The CDR3 is 13 amino acids. Germline V gene sequence: CDR1 SSHAT, CDR2 FNYEAQ (reference sequence). CDR3 nucleotide sequence: TGTGCTAGCAGCTTAGATCCGGACAATGAGCAGTTCTTC. The encoded protein is CASSLDPDNEQFF.

This chain joins TRBV28 and TRBJ1-5, with D uncertain. The germline CDR1 and CDR2 sequences are MDHEN and SYDVKM. This CDR3 region has 13 residues. V was trimmed by 3 bases and J by 5 bases, leaving 8 bases between them. CDR3 bases: TGTGCCAGCAGTTTCGGTCCCCATCAGCCCCAGCATTTT. Translation gives CASSFGPHQPQHF.

In this sample, this clone turned up a few times. This chain uses TRBV11-2 with TRBJ2-6; maybe TRBD1 (5 bases). The CDR3 runs to 14 residues. Germline assignment: CDR1 SGHAT and CDR2 FQNNGV. V was clipped by 5 bases and J by 2 bases, with 7 bases between them. The CDR3 DNA is TGTGCCAGCAGCCAGGGTACTGGGGCCAACGTCCTGACTTTC. Its protein is CASSQGTGANVLTF.

The chain carries TRBV6-5 and TRBJ1-1, with unresolved D. Germline V gene lookup returns CDR1 MNHEY and CDR2 SVGAGI. This CDR3 spans 15 amino acids. The V gene lost 8 bases and the J gene lost 3 bases, with 19 bases spanning the gap. The CDR3 sequence: CASRLLAMFDTEAFF. Written as DNA, the CDR3 is TGTGCCAGCCGCCTCCTCGCTATGTTTGACACTGAAGCTTTCTTT.

V and J are TRBV28 and TRBJ1-4; D call uncertain. Trimming left V 4 bases short and J 0 bases short, with 9 bases between. The germline V gene encodes CDR1 MDHEN and CDR2 SYDVKM. There are 15 residues in the CDR3. The CDR3 loop is CASSSGSATNEKLFF. The CDR3, as DNA: TGTGCCAGCAGTTCGGGGTCCGCAACTAATGAAAAACTGTTTTTT.

The chain joins TRBV27 to TRBJ1-1, with D tentatively TRBD1 (5 bases). The germline V gene has CDR1 MNHEY and CDR2 SMNVEV (reference sequence). Trimming cost V 4 bases and J 2 bases, with 11 bases left between them. The CDR3 sequence is 14 residues long. CDR3: CASSYQGGNTEAFF. CDR3 in DNA: TGTGCCAGCAGTTATCAGGGCGGCAACACTGAAGCTTTCTTT.

This clone was found a few times. This chain links TRBV11-2 with TRBJ2-7, with a weak D call TRBD2 (5 bases). The CDR3 extends over 16 amino acids. The germline V gene has CDR1 SGHAT and CDR2 FQNNGV. Trimming pared 2 bases from V and 3 bases from J, leaving 17 bases between. The CDR3 DNA reads as TGTGCCAGCAGCTTATATGAGGGTCATGGGAACTACGAGCAGTACTTC. This encodes CASSLYEGHGNYEQYF. The full variable domain, with the rest looked up from reference TRBV11-2 and TRBJ2-7, is EAGVAQSPRYKIIEKRQSVAFWCNPISGHATLYWYQQILGQGPKLLIQFQNNGVVDDSQLPKDRFSAERLKGVDSTLKIQPAKLEDSAVYLCASSLYEGHGNYEQYFGPGTRLTVT.

This clone was counted ten times or more. This chain connects TRBV10-3 to TRBJ2-7; TRBD2 aligns across 8 bases. CDR1 and CDR2 from the germline V gene are ENHRY and SYGVKD. The CDR3 is 14 amino acids. The V and J ends lost 6 bases and 0 bases, in that order; junction bases with no gene match: 4. CDR3 coding DNA: TGTGCCATCAGGGGGGCGGGAGGCTCCTACGAGCAGTACTTC. Protein: CAIRGAGGSYEQYF.

This chain connects TRBV27 to TRBJ2-4; 8 nucleotides align to TRBD2. This CDR3 is built from 16 residues. Trimming took 4 bases from V and 1 from J; bases not matched to a gene: 6. Looked up from germline, CDR1 is MNHEY and CDR2 is SMNVEV (reference sequence). The CDR3: CASSSREGWAKNIQYF. CDR3 bases: TGTGCCAGCAGTTCCCGGGAGGGATGGGCCAAAAACATTCAGTACTTC.

This chain joins TRBV9 and TRBJ1-4; tentatively, D is TRBD1 (6 bases). The CDR3 has 15 amino acids. In germline, CDR1 is SGDLS, CDR2 YYNGEE. Trimming removed 3 bases at V and 5 bases at J, with 14 bases between. In nucleotides, the CDR3 is TGTGCCAGCAGCGCTTCGGACAGTCCGAATGAAAAACTGTTTTTT. As protein: CASSASDSPNEKLFF.

The gene calls are TRBV4-1 and TRBJ2-7; 11 nucleotides line up with TRBD2. The germline V gene has CDR1 MGHRA and CDR2 YSYEKL. The junction had 8 bases not matched to a gene; V was cut back by 2 bases and J by 5 bases. The length of the CDR3 is 16 residues. The CDR3 DNA sequence: TGCGCCAGCAGCCAACCAAGACTAGCGGGATTCGACGAGCAGTACTTC. Translating it yields CASSQPRLAGFDEQYF.

V gene TRBV5-6 combines with J gene TRBJ2-7, with a tentative D call TRBD1 (6 bases). With 3 bases removed from V and 3 bases from J, the gap between germline ends came to 10 bases. CDR3 length: 13 residues. Germline V gene lookup returns CDR1 SGHDT and CDR2 YYEEEE. The CDR3 is CASSWGQSYEQYF. The CDR3, as DNA: TGTGCCAGCAGCTGGGGACAAAGCTACGAGCAGTACTTC.

The chain has TRBV18 and TRBJ2-5; weak D call: TRBD2 (6 bases). Per germline, CDR1 KGHSH and CDR2 LQKENI. This CDR3 comprises 15 residues. Trimming pared 0 bases from V and 9 bases from J, leaving 17 bases between. The CDR3: CASSPPGLESIAQYF. The CDR3 coding sequence is TGTGCCAGCTCACCACCGGGACTCGAGTCGATCGCCCAGTACTTC.

The chain carries TRBV5-1 and TRBJ2-5; a weak D match, TRBD2 (6 bases). In germline, CDR1 is SGHRS, CDR2 YFSETQ. This CDR3 spans 15 amino acids. The V gene lost 4 bases and the J gene lost 5 bases, with 18 bases spanning the gap. Here the CDR3 reads CASSIGGVGEETQYF. Written as DNA, the CDR3 is TGCGCCAGCAGCATTGGCGGGGTGGGCGAGGAGACCCAGTACTTC.

The CDR3 bases are TGTGCCAGTAGTATACAGGGAGGATTCAATCAGCCCCAGCATTTT. Its protein product is CASSIQGGFNQPQHF. The chain uses TRBV19 and TRBJ1-5; maybe TRBD1 (5 bases). CDR1 and CDR2 from the germline V gene are LNHDA and SQIVND (reference sequence). V dropped 2 bases and J dropped 3 bases, with 11 bases sitting between them. The CDR3 runs 15 residues.

The J gene is TRBJ2-3, the V gene TRBV7-9; 14 bases are shared with TRBD2. The length of the CDR3 is 16 residues. In germline, CDR1 is SEHNR, CDR2 FQNEAQ (reference sequence). J was trimmed by 4 bases and V by 4 bases; bases with no gene match: 4. CDR3 bases: TGTGCCAGCAGCTCGGGACTAGCGGGAGTGGCAGATACGCAGTATTTT. Protein: CASSSGLAGVADTQYF. Filled out from reference TRBV7-9 and TRBJ2-3, the complete variable domain reads DTGVSQNPRHKITKRGQNVTFRCDPISEHNRLYWYRQTLGQGPEFLTYFQNEAQLEKSRLLSDRFSAERPKGSFSTLEIQRTEQGDSAMYLCASSSGLAGVADTQYFGPGTRLTVL.

The gene calls are TRBV6-1 and TRBJ2-1, with a tentative D call TRBD1 (5 bases). Trimming left V 0 bases short and J 7 bases short, with 10 bases between. Germline values: CDR1 MNHNS, CDR2 SASEGT. This CDR3 spans 14 amino acids. CDR3 nucleotides: TGTGCCAGCAGTGAAGCGCCCAGGGTGAATGAGCAGTTCTTC. This translates into CASSEAPRVNEQFF.

The rearrangement links TRBV27 to TRBJ1-1; 8 nucleotides match TRBD1. The CDR3 loop spans 15 amino acids. With 2 bases clipped from V and 1 base from J, the junction kept 3 bases outside the gene matches. Germline CDR1 is MNHEY and CDR2 is SMNVEV (reference sequence). The CDR3 is CASSLGQGPNTEAFF. CDR3 nucleotide sequence: TGTGCCAGCAGTTTAGGACAGGGTCCGAACACTGAAGCTTTCTTT.

The rearrangement joins TRBV6-5 to TRBJ2-5, with unresolved D. The CDR3 is made up of 14 amino acids. Germline-derived CDR1 and CDR2 are MNHEY and SVGAGI. V lost 5 bases to trimming and J lost 0 bases, with 10 bases between them. Here the CDR3 reads CASSATEYQETQYF. The CDR3 nucleotides are TGTGCCAGCAGTGCCACAGAGTACCAAGAGACCCAGTACTTC.

The chain employs TRBV7-6 and TRBJ2-7, with TRBD2 matching 9 bases. The junction had 5 bases not matched to a gene; V was cut back by 5 bases and J by 0 bases. CDR3 size: 15 residues. Germline V CDR1 and CDR2: SGHVS, FNYEAQ. DNA of the CDR3: TGTGCCAGCAGCGCGGGTAGCGGGAGCTCCTACGAGCAGTACTTC. This gives the protein CASSAGSGSSYEQYF.

V and J are TRBV21-1 and TRBJ1-4; the D call in the table, TRBD1, was not verified against the DNA. TRBV21-1 corresponds to a pseudogene. There are 14 residues in the CDR3. The DNA for the CDR3 is TGTGCCAGCTCCCCGACAGCAACTAATGAAAAACTGTTTTTT. This gives the protein CASSPTATNEKLFF.

The chain has TRBV18 and TRBJ1-3; no clear D. The CDR3 spans 16 residues. Trimming shortened V by 2 bases and J by 0 bases, and 11 bases separated the two germline ends. Per germline, CDR1 KGHSH and CDR2 LQKENI. CDR3 residues: CASSPGTELSGNTIYF. For the CDR3, the DNA is TGTGCCAGCTCACCAGGAACAGAGCTCTCTGGAAACACCATATATTTT.

The chain is built from TRBV14 and TRBJ1-1; 9 bases are shared with TRBD1. The CDR3 is 13 amino acids. Germline lookup yields CDR1 SGHDN and CDR2 FVKESK. Germline trimming cut 10 bases from V and 2 bases from J; bases unmatched to any gene: 5. The CDR3 DNA reads TGTGCCACGGACAGGGGTCCAAACACTGAAGCTTTCTTT. Residues: CATDRGPNTEAFF.

The gene calls are TRBV5-1 and TRBJ1-3, with D perhaps TRBD1 (6 bases). The V end was cut by 4 bases, the J end by 0 bases, with 14 bases between. Per the germline V gene, CDR1 is SGHRS and CDR2 is YFSETQ. The length of the CDR3 is 16 residues. CDR3 sequence: CASSLTTGSSGNTIYF. Here the CDR3 DNA reads TGCGCCAGCAGCCTTACGACAGGCAGCTCTGGAAACACCATATATTTT.

This chain joins TRBV19 and TRBJ2-1; the match to TRBD2 covers 12 bases. Germline lookup yields CDR1 LNHDA and CDR2 SQIVND (reference sequence). J was trimmed by 8 bases and V by 5 bases; bases with no gene match: 7. The CDR3 contains 15 residues. The CDR3 here is CASSPWTSGKDEQFF. The CDR3 DNA follows: TGTGCCAGTAGTCCATGGACTAGCGGGAAGGATGAGCAGTTCTTC.

Remarks on this clone: A junction boundary mismatches the germline segment, possibly from a read error. The rearrangement joins TRBV7-7 to TRBJ2-3; tentatively, D is TRBD1 (7 bases). Germline V lookup: CDR1 SSHAT, CDR2 FNYEAQ (reference sequence). This CDR3 comprises 15 residues. In DNA form, the CDR3 reads TGTGCTAGCAGCTTAGGCAGGGGGGGCACAGATACGCAGTATTTT. This codes for CASSLGRGGTDTQYF.

This chain's CDR3 is CASSGTPGQGSYNEQFF. The CDR3 region has the DNA TGTGCCAGCAGTGGAACCCCGGGACAGGGTTCCTACAATGAGCAGTTCTTC. This chain joins TRBV6-1 and TRBJ2-1, with TRBD1 matching 9 bases. After removal of 4 bases from V and 1 base from J, the junction contained 8 bases not matched to a gene. The V gene's germline CDR1 is MNHNS and CDR2 SASEGT. The CDR3 has 17 amino acids.

The rearrangement uses TRBV28 and TRBJ2-7; D is ambiguous. CDR1 MDHEN and CDR2 SYDVKM come from the germline V gene. Trimming left V 3 bases short and J 6 bases short, with 15 bases between. The CDR3 covers 14 residues. The CDR3 nucleotides read TGTGCCAGCAGTTTGCCCCAACTAAGCCTCGAGCAGTACTTC. Residues: CASSLPQLSLEQYF.

The chain is built from TRBV6-1 and TRBJ2-5, with 12 bases fitting TRBD1. The CDR3 loop spans 14 amino acids. Per germline, CDR1 MNHNS and CDR2 SASEGT. With 8 bases clipped from V and 4 bases from J, the junction kept 5 bases outside the gene matches. The CDR3 is CASSRDRGLETQYF. The CDR3 coding sequence is TGTGCCAGCTCCCGGGACAGGGGGCTAGAGACCCAGTACTTC.

This clone was observed a handful of times. V and J are TRBV18 and TRBJ1-3; no firm D call. The CDR3 length is 14 residues. Trimming cost V 1 base and J 1 base, with 5 bases left between them. CDR1 and CDR2 (germline): KGHSH, LQKENI. The CDR3 coding sequence is TGTGCCAGCTCACCACAGAGATCTGGAAACACCATATATTTT. Amino acids: CASSPQRSGNTIYF.